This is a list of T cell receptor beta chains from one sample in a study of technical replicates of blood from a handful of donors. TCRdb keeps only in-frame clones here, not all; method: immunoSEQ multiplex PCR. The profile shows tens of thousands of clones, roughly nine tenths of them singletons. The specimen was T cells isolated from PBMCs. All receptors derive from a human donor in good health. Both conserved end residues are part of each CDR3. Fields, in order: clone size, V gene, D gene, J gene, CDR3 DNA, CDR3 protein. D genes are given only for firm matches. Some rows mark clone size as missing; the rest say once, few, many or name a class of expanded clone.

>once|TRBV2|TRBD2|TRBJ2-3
TGTGCCAGCATTAGGACTAGCGGGGGGGCCCCAGATACGCAGTATTTT
CASIRTSGGAPDTQYF
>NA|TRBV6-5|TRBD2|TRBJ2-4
TGTGCCAGCAGTTCACTAGCGGGAGAAAACATTCAGTACTTC
CASSSLAGENIQYF
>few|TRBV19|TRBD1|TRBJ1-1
TGTGCCAGTAGTACCTGGGACAGGGGGACGAACACTGAAGCTTTCTTT
CASSTWDRGTNTEAFF
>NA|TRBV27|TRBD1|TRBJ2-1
TGTGCCAGCATATCCACCGGGACAGGGGATGATGAGCAGTTCTTC
CASISTGTGDDEQFF
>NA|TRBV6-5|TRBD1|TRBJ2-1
TGTGCCAGCAGTCCAATGACAGGGCCTAGTGAGCAGTTCTTC
CASSPMTGPSEQFF
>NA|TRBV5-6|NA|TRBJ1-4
TGTGCCAGCAGCCGAGCGGGCCCTGAAAAACTGTTTTTT
CASSRAGPEKLFF
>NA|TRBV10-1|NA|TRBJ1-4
TGCGCCAGCAGTGAGTCCGGGGCGGGAGAAAAACTGTTTTTT
CASSESGAGEKLFF
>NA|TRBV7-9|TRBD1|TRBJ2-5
TGTGCCAGCAGCTTAGTAAAAAGGAGGGGACAGGGTAATCAAGAGACCCAGTACTTC
CASSLVKRRGQGNQETQYF
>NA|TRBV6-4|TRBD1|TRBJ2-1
TGTGCCAGCAGTGACTGGGACAGGGCAAAGGGGAAGCAGTTCTTC
CASSDWDRAKGKQFF
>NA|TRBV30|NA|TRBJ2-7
TGTGCCGTTCTCAGCAGGGTGGGCGAGCAGTACTTC
CAVLSRVGEQYF
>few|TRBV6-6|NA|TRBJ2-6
TGTGCCAGCAGTTACGACAGTTCTGGGGCCAACGTCCTGACTTTC
CASSYDSSGANVLTF
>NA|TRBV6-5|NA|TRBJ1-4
TGTGCCAGCAGTCCAGGGCACACTAATGAAAAACTATTTTTT
CASSPGHTNEKLFF
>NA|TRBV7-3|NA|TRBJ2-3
TGTGCCAGCAGCCTGATGGAGGGGGCGCCAGATACGCAGTATTTT
CASSLMEGAPDTQYF
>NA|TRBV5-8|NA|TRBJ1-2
TGTGCCAGCAGCTATGAAGAGGGTGGCTACACCTTC
CASSYEEGGYTF
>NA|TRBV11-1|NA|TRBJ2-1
TGTGCCAGCAGCCCCCAAGGCGACTTCTACAATGAGCAGTTCTTC
CASSPQGDFYNEQFF
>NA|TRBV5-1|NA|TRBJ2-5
TGCGCCAGCAGCCGCGACAGTCGGACAGGAGGGGGAGAGACCCAGTACTTC
CASSRDSRTGGGETQYF
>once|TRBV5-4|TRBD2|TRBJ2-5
TGTGCCAGCAGCCACGCGGGGGGGGAGACCCAGTACTTC
CASSHAGGETQYF
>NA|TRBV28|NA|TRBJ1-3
TGTGCCAGCAGTTTCGTGACAGTACTCTCTGGAAACACCATATATTTT
CASSFVTVLSGNTIYF
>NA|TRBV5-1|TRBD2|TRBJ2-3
TGCGCCAGCAGCCTGTCTAGCGGGGACTCAGATACGCAGTATTTT
CASSLSSGDSDTQYF
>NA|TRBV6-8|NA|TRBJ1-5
TGTGCCAGCAGTTATAATTTTTGTGGTTCTAGGACAGAGCTTAATCAGCCCCAGCATTTT
CASSYNFCGSRTELNQPQHF
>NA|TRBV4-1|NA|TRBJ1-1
TGCGCCAGCAGCCAAGCCCGTCCAGAGAACACTGAAGCTTTCTTT
CASSQARPENTEAFF
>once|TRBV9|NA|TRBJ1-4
TGTGCCAGCGGGGGGAGTAAGGGAATCAGAGAAAAACTGTTTTTT
CASGGSKGIREKLFF
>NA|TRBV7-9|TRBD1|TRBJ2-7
TGTGCCAGCAGCTCGGGACAGAACTACGAGCAGTACTTC
CASSSGQNYEQYF
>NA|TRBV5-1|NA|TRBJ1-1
TGCGCCAGCAGCTTGTCTTCTATGAACACTGAAGCTTTCTTT
CASSLSSMNTEAFF
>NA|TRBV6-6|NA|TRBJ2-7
TGTGCCAGCAGTTACTCTGCCAATCGCGAGCAGTACTTC
CASSYSANREQYF
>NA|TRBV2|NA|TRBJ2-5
TGTGCCCACAGCGGGGAGACCCAGTACTTC
CAHSGETQYF
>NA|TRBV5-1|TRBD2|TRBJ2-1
TGCGCCAGCAGCTCCAGACCTAGCGGCAATGAGCAGTTCTTC
CASSSRPSGNEQFF
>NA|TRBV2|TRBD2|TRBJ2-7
TGTGCCAGCAGCGCCATAGCGGGAGATATCTACGAGCAGTACTTC
CASSAIAGDIYEQYF
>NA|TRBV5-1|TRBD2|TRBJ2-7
TGCGCCAGCAGCTTTGGGACTAGCGGGACCTACGAGCAGTACTTC
CASSFGTSGTYEQYF
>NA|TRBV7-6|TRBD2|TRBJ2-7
TGTGCCAGCAGCTTAGCGGGACTAGCGGGAGGACACGAGCAGTACTTC
CASSLAGLAGGHEQYF
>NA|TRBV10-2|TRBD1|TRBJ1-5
TGCGCCAGTCGACAGGGGAATAGCAATCAGCCCCAGCATTTT
CASRQGNSNQPQHF
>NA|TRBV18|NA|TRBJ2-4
TGTGCCAGCTCACCTTTCAACAGGGATAGCAAAAACATTCAGTACTTC
CASSPFNRDSKNIQYF
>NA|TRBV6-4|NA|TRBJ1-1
TGTGCCAGCAGTGTAGACAGAAACACTGAAGCTTTCTTT
CASSVDRNTEAFF
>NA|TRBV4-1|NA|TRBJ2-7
TGCGCCAGCAGCCAGGCGGACTATCCCTACGAGCAGTACTTC
CASSQADYPYEQYF
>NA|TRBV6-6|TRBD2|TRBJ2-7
TGTGCCAGCAGTTACTCGTCGAGCGGGGGGAACTACGAGCAGTACTTC
CASSYSSSGGNYEQYF
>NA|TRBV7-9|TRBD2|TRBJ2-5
TGTGCCAGCAGCCCTAATCTAGCGGGAGGCGGGGAGACCCAGTACTTC
CASSPNLAGGGETQYF
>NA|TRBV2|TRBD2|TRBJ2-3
TGTGCCAGCAGGGATGGACTAGTCACAGATACGCAGTATTTT
CASRDGLVTDTQYF
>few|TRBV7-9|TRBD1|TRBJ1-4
TGTGCCAGCAGCTTACTGGGACAGGGGAATGAAAAACTGTTTTTT
CASSLLGQGNEKLFF
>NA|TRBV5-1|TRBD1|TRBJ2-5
TGCGCCAGCAGCTCCCGGACAGGGGGGGAGACCCAGTACTTC
CASSSRTGGETQYF
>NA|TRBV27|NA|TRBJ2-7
TGTGCCAGCGCCCCCTTTCTCGTGCGAAGCTCCTACGAGCAGTACTTC
CASAPFLVRSSYEQYF
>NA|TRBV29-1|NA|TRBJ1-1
TGCAGCGTTCCACAGGGAGAGACAGCTTTCTTT
CSVPQGETAFF
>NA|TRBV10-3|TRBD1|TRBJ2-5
TGTGCCATCAGTGGCACTCCACCGGGACAGATAGAGACCCAGTACTTC
CAISGTPPGQIETQYF
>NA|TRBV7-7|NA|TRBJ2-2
TGTGCCAGCAGCTTAGAACCGGACACCGGGGAGCTGTTTTTT
CASSLEPDTGELFF
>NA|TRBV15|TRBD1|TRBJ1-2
TGTGCCACCAGCAGGGACAGGGCCTATGGCTACACCTTC
CATSRDRAYGYTF
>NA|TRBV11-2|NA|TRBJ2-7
TGTGCCAGCAGCTTAGAGGCAGGCAGCTCCTACGAGCAGTACTTC
CASSLEAGSSYEQYF
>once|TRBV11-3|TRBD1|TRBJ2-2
TGTGCCAGCAGCTTGGGCACCGGGACAGGGTTTACCGGGGAGCTGTTTTTT
CASSLGTGTGFTGELFF
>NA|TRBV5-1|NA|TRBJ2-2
TGCGCCAGCAGCTTGGCAAGGGGGACGGGAACCGGGGAGCTGTTTTTT
CASSLARGTGTGELFF
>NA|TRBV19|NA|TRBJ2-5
TGTGCCAGTAGTGTGATGATCGGGGAGACCCAGTACTTC
CASSVMIGETQYF
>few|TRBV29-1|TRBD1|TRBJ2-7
TGCAGCGTTCTTCCTCAGGGGGTCTACGAGCAGTACTTC
CSVLPQGVYEQYF
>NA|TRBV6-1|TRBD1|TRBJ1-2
TGTGCCAGCACCGTTCTAGGGACAGATAATGGCTACACCTTC
CASTVLGTDNGYTF